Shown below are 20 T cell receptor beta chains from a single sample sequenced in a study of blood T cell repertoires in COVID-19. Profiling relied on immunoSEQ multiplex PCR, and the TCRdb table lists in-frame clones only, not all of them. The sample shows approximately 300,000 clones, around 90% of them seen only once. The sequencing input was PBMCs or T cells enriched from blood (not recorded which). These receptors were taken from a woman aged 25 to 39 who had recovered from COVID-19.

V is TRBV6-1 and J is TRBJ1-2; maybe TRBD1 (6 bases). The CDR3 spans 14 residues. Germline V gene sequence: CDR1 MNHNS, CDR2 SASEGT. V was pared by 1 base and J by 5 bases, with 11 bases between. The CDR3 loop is CASSEEIRGYGYTF. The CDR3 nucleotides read TGTGCCAGCAGTGAAGAGATAAGGGGGTATGGCTACACCTTC.

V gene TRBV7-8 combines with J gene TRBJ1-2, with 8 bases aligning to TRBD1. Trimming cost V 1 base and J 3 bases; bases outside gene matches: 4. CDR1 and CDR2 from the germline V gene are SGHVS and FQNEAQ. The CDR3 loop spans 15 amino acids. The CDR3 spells CASSLGGQEHYGYTF. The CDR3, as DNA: TGTGCCAGCAGCTTAGGGGGACAGGAGCACTATGGCTACACCTTC.

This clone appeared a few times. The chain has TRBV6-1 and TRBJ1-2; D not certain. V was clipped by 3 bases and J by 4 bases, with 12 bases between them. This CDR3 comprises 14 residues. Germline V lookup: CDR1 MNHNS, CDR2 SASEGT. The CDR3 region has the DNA TGTGCCAGCAGTGAGACCGACATAGGCTATGGCTACACCTTC. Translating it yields CASSETDIGYGYTF.

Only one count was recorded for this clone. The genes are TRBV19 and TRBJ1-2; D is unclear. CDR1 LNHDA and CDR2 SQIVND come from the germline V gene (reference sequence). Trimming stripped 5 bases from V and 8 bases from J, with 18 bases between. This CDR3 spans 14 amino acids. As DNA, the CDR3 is TGTGCCAGTAGTTGGAAGGTGGAGGGTAGGGGCTACACCTTC. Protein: CASSWKVEGRGYTF. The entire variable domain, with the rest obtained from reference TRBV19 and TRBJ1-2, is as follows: DGGITQSPKYLFRKEGQNVTLSCEQNLNHDAMYWYRQDPGQGLRLIYYSQIVNDFQKGDIAEGYSVSREKKESFPLTVTSAQKNPTAFYLCASSWKVEGRGYTFGSGTRLTVV.

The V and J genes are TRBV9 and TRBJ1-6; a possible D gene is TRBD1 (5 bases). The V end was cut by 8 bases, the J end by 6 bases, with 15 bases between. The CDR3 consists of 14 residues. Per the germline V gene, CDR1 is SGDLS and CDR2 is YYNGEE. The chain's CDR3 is CASTPGLINSPLHF. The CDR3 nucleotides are TGTGCCAGTACACCGGGACTGATTAATTCACCCCTCCACTTT.

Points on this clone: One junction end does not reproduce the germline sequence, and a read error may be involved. The CDR3 DNA follows: TGTGCTAGCAGCTTAACAGGGGGCGTTAGCACCGGGGAGCTGTTTTTT. This encodes CASSLTGGVSTGELFF. The chain employs TRBV7-7 and TRBJ2-2, with 9 nucleotides matching TRBD1. This CDR3 region has 16 residues. In germline, CDR1 is SSHAT, CDR2 FNYEAQ (reference sequence).

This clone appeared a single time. CDR3 protein: CASSFTGMGQPQHF. The CDR3 DNA follows: TGTGCCAGCAGTTTTACGGGGATGGGTCAGCCCCAGCATTTT. V usage is TRBV28 and J usage is TRBJ1-5; D gene ambiguous. Trimming removed 3 bases from V and 6 bases from J, with 12 bases in between. The germline gives CDR1 MDHEN, CDR2 SYDVKM. This CDR3 has 14 residues.

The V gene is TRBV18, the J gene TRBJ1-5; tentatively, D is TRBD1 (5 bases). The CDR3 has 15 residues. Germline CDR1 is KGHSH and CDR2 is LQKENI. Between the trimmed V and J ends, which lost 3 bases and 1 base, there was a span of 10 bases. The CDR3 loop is CASSPQGTSNQPQHF. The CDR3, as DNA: TGTGCCAGCTCACCTCAGGGTACGAGCAATCAGCCCCAGCATTTT.

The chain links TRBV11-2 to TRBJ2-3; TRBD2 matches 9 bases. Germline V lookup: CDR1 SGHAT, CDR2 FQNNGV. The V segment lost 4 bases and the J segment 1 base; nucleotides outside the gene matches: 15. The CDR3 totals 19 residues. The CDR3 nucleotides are TGTGCCAGCAGCTCCCCTGTGGGCGGGGGGGGGTGGCGCACAGATACGCAGTATTTT. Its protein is CASSSPVGGGGWRTDTQYF.

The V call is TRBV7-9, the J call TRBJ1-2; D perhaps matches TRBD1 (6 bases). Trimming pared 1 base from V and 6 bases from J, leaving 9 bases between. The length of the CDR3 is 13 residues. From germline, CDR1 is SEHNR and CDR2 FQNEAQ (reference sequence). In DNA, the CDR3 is TGTGCCAGCAGCTTAGTACAGGGCGATGGCTACACCTTC. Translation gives CASSLVQGDGYTF.

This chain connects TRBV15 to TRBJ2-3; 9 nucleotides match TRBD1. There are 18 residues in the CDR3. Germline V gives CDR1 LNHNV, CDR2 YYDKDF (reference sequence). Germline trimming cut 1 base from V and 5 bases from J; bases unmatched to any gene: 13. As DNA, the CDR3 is TGTGCCACCAGCAGAGCAACTCCGGGACAGGGTTCTTTAGATACGCAGTATTTT. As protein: CATSRATPGQGSLDTQYF.

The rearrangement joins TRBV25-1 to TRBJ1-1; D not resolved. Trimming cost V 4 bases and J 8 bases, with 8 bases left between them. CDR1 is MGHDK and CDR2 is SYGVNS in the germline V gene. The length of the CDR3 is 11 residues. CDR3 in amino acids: CASSVLEEAFF. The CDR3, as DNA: TGTGCCAGCAGTGTCCTGGAGGAAGCTTTCTTT.

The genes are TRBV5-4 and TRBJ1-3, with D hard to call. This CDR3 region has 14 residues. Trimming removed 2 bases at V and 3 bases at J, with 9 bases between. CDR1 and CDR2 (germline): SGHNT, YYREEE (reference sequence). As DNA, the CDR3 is TGTGCCAGCAGCTTAGAGGGTGTTGGAAACACCATATATTTT. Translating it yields CASSLEGVGNTIYF.

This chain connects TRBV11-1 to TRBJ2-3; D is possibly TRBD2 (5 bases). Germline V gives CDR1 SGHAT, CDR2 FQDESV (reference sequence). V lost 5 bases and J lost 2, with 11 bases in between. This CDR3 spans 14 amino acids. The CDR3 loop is CASSTGGYTDTQYF. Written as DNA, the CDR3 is TGTGCCAGCAGCACCGGAGGCTACACAGATACGCAGTATTTT.

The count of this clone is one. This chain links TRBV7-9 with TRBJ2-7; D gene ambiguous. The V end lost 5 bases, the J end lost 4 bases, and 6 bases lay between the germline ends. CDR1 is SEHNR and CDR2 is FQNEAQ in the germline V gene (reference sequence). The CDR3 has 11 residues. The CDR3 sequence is CASSQDYEQYF. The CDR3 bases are TGTGCCAGCAGCCAGGATTACGAGCAGTACTTC.

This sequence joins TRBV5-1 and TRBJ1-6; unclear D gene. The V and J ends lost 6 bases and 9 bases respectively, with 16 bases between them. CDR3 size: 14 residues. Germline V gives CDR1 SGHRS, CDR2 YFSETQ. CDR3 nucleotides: TGCGCCAGCACCCGCGCCGGGAATGGTTCACCCCTCCACTTT. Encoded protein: CASTRAGNGSPLHF.

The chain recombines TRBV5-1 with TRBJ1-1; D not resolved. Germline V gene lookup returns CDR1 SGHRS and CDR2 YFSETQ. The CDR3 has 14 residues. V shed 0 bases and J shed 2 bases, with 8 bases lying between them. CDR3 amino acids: CASSLEQLNTEAFF. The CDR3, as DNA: TGCGCCAGCAGCTTGGAACAGTTAAACACTGAAGCTTTCTTT.

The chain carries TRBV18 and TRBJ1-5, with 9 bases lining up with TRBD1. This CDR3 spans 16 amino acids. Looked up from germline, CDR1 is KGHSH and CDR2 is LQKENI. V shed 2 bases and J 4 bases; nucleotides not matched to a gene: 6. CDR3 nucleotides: TGTGCCAGCTCACCATCGTCACAGGGGGCGAATCAGCCCCAGCATTTT. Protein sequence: CASSPSSQGANQPQHF.

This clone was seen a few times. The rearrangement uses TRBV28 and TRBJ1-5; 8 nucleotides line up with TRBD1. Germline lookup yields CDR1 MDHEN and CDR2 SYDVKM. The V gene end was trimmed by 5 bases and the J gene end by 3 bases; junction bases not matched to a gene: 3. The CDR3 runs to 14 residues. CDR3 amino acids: CASSRDRINQPQHF. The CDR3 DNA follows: TGTGCCAGCAGTCGGGACAGGATCAATCAGCCCCAGCATTTT.

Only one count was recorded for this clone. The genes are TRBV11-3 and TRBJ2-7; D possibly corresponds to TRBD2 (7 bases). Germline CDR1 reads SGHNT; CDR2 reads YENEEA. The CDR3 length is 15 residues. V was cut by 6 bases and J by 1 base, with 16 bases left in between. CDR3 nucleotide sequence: TGTGCCAGCAGTGAAGGGGGGGGACGGTCCTACGAGCAGTACTTC. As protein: CASSEGGGRSYEQYF.